The next 27 T cell receptor beta chains were all read from a single sample in a study of blood T cell repertoires in COVID-19. The protocol was immunoSEQ multiplex PCR, while the TCRdb copy is restricted to in-frame clones and leaves out a portion. The sample has some 70,000 clones; 70% to 90% are singletons. The sample taken for sequencing was peripheral blood. The receptors were sampled from a woman in her sixties or seventies with acute or convalescent COVID-19.

Concerning this clone: This sample also contains other DNA sequences that code for the same CDR3. The V call is TRBV19, the J call TRBJ2-3; 9 bases map to TRBD1. V trimming: 9 bases; J trimming: 3 bases; junction bases outside the gene matches: 4. CDR1 is LNHDA, CDR2 SQIVND, per germline (reference sequence). The CDR3 is made up of 13 amino acids. As DNA, the CDR3 is TGTGCCAGCCGAGACAGGGGGACAGATACGCAGTATTTT. Residues: CASRDRGTDTQYF.

The chain carries TRBV28 and TRBJ2-7, with TRBD1 matching 7 bases. This CDR3 comprises 11 residues. Trimming took 6 bases from V and 12 from J; bases not matched to a gene: 8. Germline CDR1 and CDR2: MDHEN and SYDVKM. The CDR3 sequence: CASSVDRVTYF. DNA of the CDR3: TGTGCCAGCAGCGTTGACAGGGTCACGTACTTC.

A single count supports this clone. The chain joins TRBV5-5 to TRBJ1-4; the D gene is possibly TRBD1 (6 bases). The CDR3 totals 17 residues. Trimming cost V 0 bases and J 5 bases, with 17 bases left between them. Germline V gene data show CDR1 as SGHKS and CDR2 as YYEKEE (reference sequence). The CDR3 protein is CASSLGVQGVGNEKLFF. The CDR3 coding sequence is TGTGCCAGCAGCTTGGGGGTACAGGGAGTAGGGAATGAAAAACTGTTTTTT.

The V gene is TRBV20-1, the J gene TRBJ2-5; maybe TRBD2 (6 bases). This CDR3 spans 14 amino acids. V was trimmed by 3 bases and J by 5 bases, leaving 16 bases between them. Germline loops: CDR1 DFQATT, CDR2 SNEGSKA (reference sequence). The CDR3 coding sequence is TGCAGTGCTAGTAGTTCGAGTCGGGGGGAGACCCAGTACTTC. This translates into CSASSSSRGETQYF.

The V and J genes are TRBV24-1 and TRBJ2-4; D might be TRBD1 (6 bases). Trimming pared 4 bases from V and 9 bases from J, leaving 12 bases between. CDR1 and CDR2 from the germline V gene are KGHDR and SFDVKD. The CDR3 covers 13 residues. This CDR3 is CATSDPDRPIQYF. As DNA, the CDR3 is TGTGCCACCAGTGACCCTGACAGGCCCATTCAGTACTTC.

CDR3 DNA sequence: TGTGCTAGTGGTTTGGTCTGGAGGACCTACGAGCAGTACTTC. As protein: CASGLVWRTYEQYF. The chain links TRBV12-5 to TRBJ2-7; D is possibly TRBD2 (5 bases). The V end lost 0 bases, the J end lost 2 bases, and 8 bases lay between the germline ends. The CDR3 covers 14 residues. Per the germline V gene, CDR1 is LGHNT and CDR2 is FRNRAP.

The V and J genes are TRBV5-1 and TRBJ1-1, with no clear D. The CDR3 totals 16 residues. Germline CDR1 and CDR2: SGHRS and YFSETQ. Trimming shortened V by 0 bases and J by 3 bases, and 15 bases separated the two germline ends. The CDR3 protein is CASSLVGAGWDTEAFF. CDR3 in DNA: TGCGCCAGCAGCTTGGTGGGCGCTGGGTGGGACACTGAAGCTTTCTTT.

The rearrangement uses TRBV5-6 and TRBJ1-2, with TRBD1 matching over 8 bases. V trimming: 3 bases; J trimming: 8 bases; junction bases outside the gene matches: 12. Germline loops: CDR1 SGHDT, CDR2 YYEEEE. The CDR3 contains 15 residues. DNA for the CDR3: TGTGCCAGCAGCTCCCAGGGGGCATCATTTAAAGGCTACACCTTC. This encodes CASSSQGASFKGYTF. The variable domain in full, completed from reference TRBV5-6 and TRBJ1-2, reads DAGVTQSPTHLIKTRGQQVTLRCSPKSGHDTVSWYQQALGQGPQFIFQYYEEEERQRGNFPDRFSGHQFPNYSSELNVNALLLGDSALYLCASSSQGASFKGYTFGSGTRLTVV.

The chain links TRBV5-1 to TRBJ1-5, with TRBD1 matching 9 bases. V dropped 4 bases and J dropped 7; count of bases not matched to a gene: 12. The CDR3 extends over 16 amino acids. The germline gives CDR1 SGHRS, CDR2 YFSETQ. In nucleotides, the CDR3 is TGCGCCAGCAGCAATGGGGAGATGACAGGGGGACAGCCCCAGCATTTT. Translation gives CASSNGEMTGGQPQHF.

This clone came up once. The gene calls are TRBV7-9 and TRBJ2-7, with 7 bases aligning to TRBD1. The CDR3 is made up of 15 amino acids. The germline V gene has CDR1 SEHNR and CDR2 FQNEAQ (reference sequence). V gave up 4 bases and J gave up 0 bases; unmatched junction bases: 6. CDR3 loop: CASSSDRVYSYEQYF. CDR3 DNA: TGTGCCAGCAGCTCCGACAGGGTATACTCCTACGAGCAGTACTTC.

The CDR3 nucleotides are TGTGCCAGCACTATTGACACTGAAGCTTTCTTT. Amino acids: CASTIDTEAFF. The genes are TRBV6-5 and TRBJ1-1; D ambiguous. V was shortened by 7 bases and J by 3 bases, with 6 bases between the two germline ends. From germline, CDR1 is MNHEY and CDR2 SVGAGI. The CDR3 sequence is 11 residues long.

The chain employs TRBV19 and TRBJ2-1; D perhaps matches TRBD2 (5 bases). V lost 5 bases, J lost 5 bases, and 13 bases lay in between. CDR3 length equals 14 residues. Germline V gene lookup returns CDR1 LNHDA and CDR2 SQIVND (reference sequence). The CDR3 here is CASSGGLFDNEQFF. Written as DNA, the CDR3 is TGTGCCAGTAGTGGCGGACTGTTCGACAATGAGCAGTTCTTC.

This clone appeared a single time. V is TRBV6-5 and J is TRBJ1-5; D perhaps matches TRBD1 (6 bases). V gave up 5 bases and J gave up 2 bases, with 13 bases separating them. This CDR3 has 15 residues. Germline CDR1 MNHEY, CDR2 SVGAGI. For the CDR3, the DNA is TGTGCCAGCAGTATACAGGGTGGAGGCAATCAGCCCCAGCATTTT. Translated: CASSIQGGGNQPQHF.

The chain employs TRBV7-2 and TRBJ1-2; D unresolved. Per the germline V gene, CDR1 is SGHTA and CDR2 is FQGNSA. V was pared by 2 bases and J by 5 bases, with 12 bases between. The CDR3 runs 14 residues. The DNA of the CDR3 is TGTGCCAGCAGCTTAAATGGGCAGAAGTATGGCTACACCTTC. The encoded protein is CASSLNGQKYGYTF.

The V gene is TRBV28, the J gene TRBJ2-7; D might be TRBD2 (5 bases). The CDR3 consists of 14 residues. Germline CDR1 and CDR2: MDHEN and SYDVKM. The V and J ends lost 9 bases and 2 bases respectively, with 17 bases between them. The CDR3 region is CARVGLSTTYEQYF. In DNA form, the CDR3 reads TGTGCCAGAGTAGGCCTATCGACTACCTACGAGCAGTACTTC.

The chain links TRBV6-5 to TRBJ1-6; D is uncertain. This CDR3 has 13 residues. Germline V gene sequence: CDR1 MNHEY, CDR2 SVGAGI. Trimming took off 4 bases at V and 6 bases at J, with 7 bases between the two ends. The DNA for the CDR3 is TGTGCCAGCAGTTTAGAGGGTAATTCACCCCTCCACTTT. Protein: CASSLEGNSPLHF.

The rearrangement links TRBV7-2 to TRBJ1-1; maybe TRBD1 (6 bases). Germline V CDR1 and CDR2: SGHTA, FQGNSA. The CDR3 extends over 15 amino acids. Trimming removed 6 bases from V and 0 bases from J, with 14 bases in between. In nucleotides, the CDR3 is TGTGCCAGCAGTTCTCCGACAGGATTGAACACTGAAGCTTTCTTT. As protein: CASSSPTGLNTEAFF. Supplemented by reference TRBV7-2 and TRBJ1-1, the full variable domain reads GAGVSQSPSNKVTEKGKDVELRCDPISGHTALYWYRQSLGQGLEFLIYFQGNSAPDKSGLPSDRFSAERTGGSVSTLTIQRTQQEDSAVYLCASSSPTGLNTEAFFGQGTRLTVV.

The chain has TRBV19 and TRBJ1-1; D is uncertain. The CDR3 consists of 16 residues. In germline, CDR1 is LNHDA, CDR2 SQIVND (reference sequence). V gave up 10 bases and J gave up 0 bases, with 21 bases separating them. The CDR3, as DNA: TGTGCCACCAAAGGGTGGGGAGAAGGTATGAACACTGAAGCTTTCTTT. This translates into CATKGWGEGMNTEAFF.

The rearrangement joins TRBV27 to TRBJ2-1; 7 nucleotides line up with TRBD1. This CDR3 is 12 amino acids long. Germline V gives CDR1 MNHEY, CDR2 SMNVEV (reference sequence). Trimming cost V 6 bases and J 12 bases; bases outside gene matches: 8. CDR3 protein: CASSPTGDPQFF. In nucleotides, the CDR3 is TGTGCCAGCAGCCCAACAGGGGACCCGCAGTTCTTC.

This chain links TRBV15 with TRBJ2-3; 16 bases map to TRBD2. The germline V gene encodes CDR1 LNHNV and CDR2 YYDKDF (reference sequence). The CDR3 sequence is 19 residues long. Trimming removed 3 bases from V and 2 bases from J; junction bases left unmatched: 8. The CDR3 bases are TGTGCCACCAGCAGTGGGACTAGCGGGAGGGCCAGGGCCACAGATACGCAGTATTTT. Protein: CATSSGTSGRARATDTQYF.

This chain connects TRBV5-5 to TRBJ2-7; D is perhaps TRBD1 (5 bases). Between the trimmed V and J ends, which lost 0 bases and 3 bases, there was a span of 13 bases. CDR1 is SGHKS and CDR2 is YYEKEE in the germline V gene (reference sequence). This CDR3 is built from 15 residues. CDR3 DNA: TGTGCCAGCAGCTTGGGGGGAACAGGTCTCTACGAGCAGTACTTC. Protein product: CASSLGGTGLYEQYF.

Of note for this clone: The same CDR3 can be traced to other DNA sequences in this sample. This chain links TRBV5-6 with TRBJ2-5; 10 bases agree with TRBD1. V was pared by 0 bases and J by 1 base, with 6 bases of the junction left unmatched. Germline V gives CDR1 SGHDT, CDR2 YYEEEE. The CDR3 loop spans 17 amino acids. In DNA form, the CDR3 reads TGTGCCAGCAGCTTGGGGGGACAGGGGACCTTCCAAGAGACCCAGTACTTC. Translation gives CASSLGGQGTFQETQYF.

This chain uses TRBV2 with TRBJ2-6, with D unclear. The germline CDR1 and CDR2 sequences are SNHLY and FYNNEI. V lost 6 bases, J lost 0 bases, and 6 bases lay in between. The CDR3 spans 14 residues. The CDR3 loop reads CASRKASGANVLTF. The CDR3, as DNA: TGTGCCAGCAGAAAAGCCTCTGGGGCCAACGTCCTGACTTTC.

The CDR3 protein is CASSLRGNTGELFF. In DNA form, the CDR3 reads TGTGCCAGCAGCTTGAGAGGAAACACCGGGGAGCTGTTTTTT. This rearrangement joins TRBV5-6 to TRBJ2-2; D remains unclear. The germline CDR1 and CDR2 sequences are SGHDT and YYEEEE. CDR3 length: 14 residues. The V end was cut by 1 base, the J end by 2 bases, with 6 bases between.

This clone has just one count. The V and J genes are TRBV15 and TRBJ2-1; 7 bases are a match to TRBD2. V shed 0 bases and J 4 bases; nucleotides not matched to a gene: 3. The CDR3 is 15 amino acids. CDR1 and CDR2 (germline): LNHNV, YYDKDF (reference sequence). This chain's CDR3 is CATSRDGGVYNEQFF. CDR3 in DNA: TGTGCCACCAGCAGAGATGGGGGGGTGTACAATGAGCAGTTCTTC.

V gene TRBV6-2 or TRBV6-3 combines with J gene TRBJ2-1; D is uncertain. Per germline, CDR1 MNHEY and CDR2 SVGEGT. Trimming took off 0 bases at V and 0 bases at J, with 9 bases between the two ends. The CDR3 contains 16 residues. This chain's CDR3 is CASSYSRGSSYNEQFF. CDR3 in DNA: TGTGCCAGCAGTTACTCTCGCGGCAGCTCCTACAATGAGCAGTTCTTC.

The V call is TRBV6-2 or TRBV6-3, the J call TRBJ2-1; 7 positions agree with TRBD2. The length of the CDR3 is 16 residues. After removal of 0 bases from V and 4 bases from J, the junction contained 6 bases not matched to a gene. Germline V gene sequence: CDR1 MNHEY, CDR2 SVGEGT. CDR3 DNA: TGTGCCAGCAGTTACTCCGGATGGGGGGGGTACAATGAGCAGTTCTTC. It is translated as CASSYSGWGGYNEQFF.